These 25 T cell receptor beta chains were sequenced from one sample in a study of tumor-infiltrating lymphocytes in primary liver carcinoma. Constant-region priming of 500 ng total RNA yielded TCR beta cDNA. Slightly modified ARM-PCR served as the procedure for the TCR beta libraries. These libraries came from three rounds of nested multiplex PCR. PCR rounds one and two used TRBV1-TRBV30 forward primers with a C-beta reverse primer for around 11 cycles each. MiXCR, run by TCRdb on the multiplex PCR reads, gives a single entry per CDR3 protein. The table has roughly 120,000 distinct CDR3 sequences, around 70% seen once. It was from roughly 20-30 mg of unsorted bulk tissue that RNA and DNA were co-extracted. Sequencing was carried out using tumor-adjacent normal liver tissue. Receptor source: a woman aged 60-75 years with primary liver carcinoma and hepatitis B virus infection.

This clonotype was seen just once. The junction departs from the called germline gene at one end, perhaps through a read error. The gene calls are TRBV6-1 and TRBJ1-5; 7 positions agree with TRBD1. This CDR3 spans 15 amino acids. Germline V CDR1 and CDR2: MNHNS, SASEGT. CDR3: CASSGTGQSNQPQLF. Here the CDR3 DNA reads TGTGCCAGCAGTGGGACAGGCCAAAGCAATCAGCCCCAGCTTTTT.

This clonotype was seen only once. Its ends do not fully match the called genes, so a read error is possible. This rearrangement joins TRBV10-2 to TRBJ2-7; D is unclear. CDR1 and CDR2 (germline): WSHSY, SAAADI. CDR3 length equals 11 residues. The CDR3 DNA sequence: TGCGCCAGCGGTGCGGTGGACGAGCAATACTTC. Translation gives CASGAVDEQYF.

The chain joins TRBV7-9 to TRBJ2-1, with 8 bases lining up with TRBD2. This CDR3 comprises 17 residues. Germline values: CDR1 SEHNR, CDR2 FQNEAQ (reference sequence). The junction had 13 bases not matched to a gene; V was cut back by 7 bases and J by 2 bases. For the CDR3, the DNA is TGTGCCAGCAAAGGAGGTAGCGGGACCTTTACCTACAATGAGCAGTTCTTC. This sequence encodes CASKGGSGTFTYNEQFF.

The table lists this clonotype with a count of one. V is TRBV4-2 and J is TRBJ1-1; 7 nucleotides line up with TRBD1. Germline CDR1 and CDR2: LGHNA and YNFKEQ. Trimming cost V 7 bases and J 2 bases; bases outside gene matches: 16. The CDR3 totals 17 residues. The CDR3 nucleotides read TGTGCCAGCAACCAGACAGGGTCGGAGATCATAAACACTGAAGCTTTCTTT. Its protein is CASNQTGSEIINTEAFF.

Comments on this clonotype: The junction differs from germline at one of its ends, possibly a read error. The rearrangement uses TRBV11-2 and TRBJ2-1; the match to TRBD2 covers 9 bases. The CDR3 extends over 14 amino acids. Germline V gene sequence: CDR1 SGHAT, CDR2 FQNNGV. In nucleotides, the CDR3 is TGTGCCAGTAGCTGGACTAGCGTTTACAATGAGCAGTTCTTC. It yields the protein CASSWTSVYNEQFF.

About this clonotype: The junction and the germline gene differ at one end; a read error may be behind it. The chain has TRBV29-1 and TRBJ2-1; D not certain. CDR3 size: 15 residues. Germline V gene data show CDR1 as SQVTM and CDR2 as ANQGSEA. The CDR3 DNA is TGCAGCGCAAACACGAGAAGCACTCTAAACAATGAACAGTTCTTC. Translating gives CSANTRSTLNNEQFF.

Of note for this clonotype: With a much larger clone just one base away, this may be a read error. The rearrangement links TRBV5-1 to TRBJ2-2, with 7 positions matching TRBD1. Trimming at V came to 4 bases and at J to 4 bases, leaving 10 bases not matched to a gene. Germline-derived CDR1 and CDR2 are SGHRS and YFSETQ. The CDR3 length is 16 residues. The CDR3 here is CASSPTTGSGTGELFF. The CDR3 bases are TGCGCCAGCAGCCCCACGACAGGGTCGGGCACCGGGGAGCTGTTTTTT.

CDR3 residues: CSVAPGVYTQYF. The DNA of the CDR3 is TGCAGCGTTGCCCCGGGGGTATATACGCAGTATTTT. The V and J genes are TRBV29-1 and TRBJ2-3, with D possibly being TRBD2 (6 bases). The CDR3 consists of 12 residues. CDR1 and CDR2 (germline): SQVTM, ANQGSEA. Trimming stripped 4 bases from V and 7 bases from J, with 12 bases between.

Regarding this clonotype: One end of the junction fails to match germline, which may point to a read error. This chain uses TRBV5-1 with TRBJ2-6, with no clear D. Germline assignment: CDR1 SGHRS and CDR2 YFSETQ. This CDR3 has 13 amino acids. As DNA, the CDR3 is TGCGCTAGCAACCCAGATGGGGCCAACGTCCTGACTTTC. Amino acids: CASNPDGANVLTF.

This chain joins TRBV28 and TRBJ2-2, with a tentative D call TRBD1 (6 bases). Trimming stripped 5 bases from V and 8 bases from J, with 21 bases between. Germline CDR1 reads MDHEN; CDR2 reads SYDVKM. The CDR3 is made up of 16 amino acids. The CDR3 DNA sequence: TGTGCCAGCAGTAAACCTAACGGACAGTTCACTGGGGAGCTGTTTTTT. It specifies CASSKPNGQFTGELFF.

This clonotype was seen a single time. A much larger clone differs from this one at a single base, so this may be a read error. The V and J genes are TRBV18 and TRBJ1-1, with 9 positions matching TRBD1. The CDR3 consists of 15 residues. Germline CDR1 reads KGHSH; CDR2 reads LQKENI. CDR3 region: CASSPRTGADTEALF. CDR3 coding DNA: TGTGCCAGCTCACCACGGACAGGGGCGGACACTGAAGCTCTCTTT.

As for this clonotype: One junction end disagrees with the germline gene, perhaps due to a read error. The chain has TRBV6-5 and TRBJ1-5, with TRBD1 as a possible D gene (6 bases). CDR1 and CDR2 (germline): MNHEY, SVGAGI. This CDR3 spans 15 amino acids. As DNA, the CDR3 is TGTGCCAGCAGCCTTACCCCGGGGGGCAATCAGCTCCAGCATTTT. Its translation is CASSLTPGGNQLQHF.

This clonotype has more than one count but fewer than ten. At one boundary the junction diverges from the germline segment, which might be a read error. The chain recombines TRBV11-2 with TRBJ2-7; D is unclear. The CDR3 runs to 13 residues. The germline gives CDR1 SGHAT, CDR2 FQNNGV. This CDR3 reads CVSSYQGSYEQYF. The CDR3 nucleotides read TGTGTCAGCAGCTACCAAGGTTCGTACGAGCAGTACTTC.

The table lists this clonotype with many counts. Here the CDR3 reads CATTSGAGYEQYF. In DNA, the CDR3 is TGTGCCACAACTTCGGGGGCTGGCTACGAGCAGTACTTC. This chain uses TRBV28 with TRBJ2-7; the D gene could be TRBD1 or TRBD2 (6 bases each). Germline values: CDR1 MDHEN, CDR2 SYDVKM. The CDR3 sequence is 13 residues long. With 10 bases removed from V and 3 bases from J, the gap between germline ends came to 16 bases.

For this clonotype: A read error may explain this, as a much larger clone is one base away. The J gene is TRBJ1-3, the V gene TRBV7-8; D might be TRBD1 (5 bases). Germline values: CDR1 SGHVS, CDR2 FQNEAQ. This CDR3 has 15 amino acids. CDR3 coding DNA: TGTGCCAGCAACTTAGGGCAGGGTATAAAAAACACCATATATTTT. This encodes CASNLGQGIKNTIYF.

About this clonotype: The conserved final phenylalanine or tryptophan is absent from the CDR3, which likely points to a read error. V and J are TRBV12-3 or TRBV12-4 and TRBJ2-3; D call uncertain. This CDR3 has 16 amino acids. DNA for the CDR3: TGTGCCATCAGTGACGTAGGGCCAGGTAGGGCCTATACGCAGTATTAT. This translates into CAISDVGPGRAYTQYY.

Of note for this clonotype: A much larger clone differs by one base, so this may be a read error. The chain uses TRBV12-5 and TRBJ1-1, with D perhaps TRBD1 (5 bases). The germline V gene has CDR1 LGHNT and CDR2 FRNRAP. V gave up 5 bases and J gave up 1 base, with 11 bases separating them. The CDR3 is 14 residues long. CDR3 protein: CASGAGTANTEAFF. DNA for the CDR3: TGTGCTAGTGGTGCCGGGACCGCGAACACTGAAGCTTTCTTT.

As concerns this clonotype: An end of the junction differs from the germline gene, which may be a read error. The chain recombines TRBV11-2 with TRBJ2-1; D is uncertain. The CDR3 totals 13 residues. Germline CDR1 is SGHAT and CDR2 is FQNNGV. In DNA, the CDR3 is TGTGTCAGCAGTTTAAGAAGGTACAATGGGCAGTTCTTC. It specifies CVSSLRRYNGQFF. Drawing the rest from reference TRBV11-2 and TRBJ2-1, the complete variable domain is EAGVAQSPRYKIIEKRQSVAFWCNPISGHATLYWYQQILGQGPKLLIQFQNNGVVDDSQLPKDRFSAERLKGVDSTLKIQPAKLEDSAVYLCVSSLRRYNGQFFGPGTRLTVL.

V and J are TRBV12-3 or TRBV12-4 and TRBJ1-5; D is unresolved. CDR3 length: 13 residues. V lost 9 bases and J lost 1, with 10 bases in between. DNA for the CDR3: TGTGCCAGAAACGCGGGGAGCAATCAGCCCCAGCATTTT. Its translation is CARNAGSNQPQHF.

Notes on this clonotype: The junction shows a germline mismatch at one end, possibly a read error. The chain uses TRBV28 and TRBJ2-3; the D gene is possibly TRBD1 (5 bases). Per the germline V gene, CDR1 is MDHEN and CDR2 is SYDVKM. The CDR3 has 11 amino acids. CDR3 DNA sequence: TGTGCCAGCAGTTACCCAGGGAAGCAGTATTTC. Translating it yields CASSYPGKQYF.

Remarks on this clonotype: It may be a read error: a sequence one base away is much more abundant. The conserved closing phenylalanine or tryptophan is absent in this CDR3, likely reflecting a read error. This chain uses TRBV28 with TRBJ1-5; D unresolved. The CDR3 spans 12 residues. The germline CDR1 and CDR2 sequences are MDHEN and SYDVKM. V lost 7 bases and J 6 bases, leaving 10 bases between the germline ends. CDR3 sequence: CASTSTGQPQHS. CDR3 bases: TGTGCCAGCACCTCAACGGGTCAGCCCCAGCATTCT.

This clonotype was observed many times. The chain employs TRBV15 and TRBJ1-5; D gene unclear. The CDR3 sequence is 12 residues long. Trimming pared 5 bases from V and 5 bases from J, leaving 7 bases between. Germline-derived CDR1 and CDR2 are LNHNV and YYDKDF (reference sequence). The DNA of the CDR3 is TGTGCCACCAGCTTTCCCGATCAGCCCCAGCATTTT. Translation gives CATSFPDQPQHF.

This rearrangement joins TRBV11-3 to TRBJ2-1; tentatively, D is TRBD2 (5 bases). Germline lookup yields CDR1 SGHNT and CDR2 YENEEA. V was shortened by 2 bases and J by 4 bases, with 12 bases between the two germline ends. This CDR3 spans 15 amino acids. CDR3 in DNA: TGTGCCAGCAGCTTACTAGCAGTAGATTACAATGAGCAGTTCTTC. This sequence encodes CASSLLAVDYNEQFF.

About this clonotype itself: Here the CDR3 omits its conserved ending phenylalanine or tryptophan, so a read error is the likely source. DNA for the CDR3: TGCGCCAGCAGAGTAACGGGAAAGCGCGAGCAGTACTCC. Translated, it gives CASRVTGKREQYS. This chain links TRBV10-2 with TRBJ2-7, with a possible D match to TRBD2 (5 bases). V lost 6 bases and J 6 bases, leaving 15 bases between the germline ends. This CDR3 contains 13 residues. Germline lookup yields CDR1 WSHSY and CDR2 SAAADI.

Comment on this clonotype: This may stem from a read error, because a much larger clone lies one nucleotide away. This chain connects TRBV28 to TRBJ1-2; D might be TRBD1 (6 bases). Germline loops: CDR1 MDHEN, CDR2 SYDVKM. The CDR3 is 12 residues long. The CDR3, as DNA: TGTGCCAGCAGTTCACAGGGCTATGACTACACCTTC. This sequence encodes CASSSQGYDYTF.